This entry lists 20 T cell receptor beta chains sequenced from one sample in a study of shared T cell receptors in the human thymus. Profiling relied on immunoSEQ multiplex PCR, and the TCRdb table lists in-frame clones only, not all of them. The table includes some 660,000 clones, 70% to 90% detected once. The same sample was also used in a study of human thymus T cells.

The sample consisted of thymocytes. These receptor sequences come from a boy under three years old with a congenital heart defect.

Comments on this clone: Different DNA sequences within this sample yield the same CDR3. The V call is TRBV27, the J call TRBJ2-3; 7 bases line up with TRBD2. The CDR3 spans 13 residues. Germline loops: CDR1 MNHEY, CDR2 SMNVEV (reference sequence). With 5 bases clipped from V and 3 bases from J, the junction kept 2 bases outside the gene matches. The CDR3 protein is CASSPGGTDTQYF. CDR3 coding DNA: TGTGCCAGCAGTCCGGGGGGTACAGATACGCAGTATTTT.

The rearrangement links TRBV27 to TRBJ2-1; the match to TRBD2 covers 8 bases. Germline V gene sequence: CDR1 MNHEY, CDR2 SMNVEV (reference sequence). Germline trimming cut 6 bases from V and 4 bases from J; bases unmatched to any gene: 17. The CDR3 loop spans 18 amino acids. The CDR3 here is CASRSLAGPIHIYNEQFF. Written as DNA, the CDR3 is TGTGCCAGCAGGAGCCTAGCGGGTCCCATACATATATACAATGAGCAGTTCTTC.

V and J are TRBV23-1 and TRBJ1-3, with a possible D match to TRBD1 (6 bases). TRBV23-1 is marked as an open reading frame, function uncertain. V was pared by 4 bases and J by 0 bases, with 13 bases between. The CDR3 runs to 16 residues. CDR3 bases: TGCGCCAGCAGTCGCCCGGACAGCAGCTCTGGAAACACCATATATTTT. Translating it yields CASSRPDSSSGNTIYF.

The CDR3 region has the DNA TGTGCCAGCAGTCCCTGGTCTAGCGGGAGTGCTAAGAATGAGCAGTTCTTC. Residues: CASSPWSSGSAKNEQFF. The chain is built from TRBV27 and TRBJ2-1; TRBD2 matches 10 bases. The CDR3 spans 17 residues. The V gene's germline CDR1 is MNHEY and CDR2 SMNVEV (reference sequence). V was pared by 5 bases and J by 7 bases, with 14 bases of the junction left unmatched.

V usage is TRBV11-2 and J usage is TRBJ2-7; a weak D match, TRBD2 (6 bases). Germline V lookup: CDR1 SGHAT, CDR2 FQNNGV. Trimming pared 5 bases from V and 7 bases from J, leaving 12 bases between. The CDR3 contains 12 residues. The CDR3 reads CASSPIGREQYF. The DNA for the CDR3 is TGTGCCAGCAGCCCAATAGGGAGGGAGCAGTACTTC.

This clone occurred once. The genes are TRBV1 and TRBJ1-5; the table gives TRBD1 as D, unverified against the DNA. TRBV1 is classified as a pseudogene. The CDR3 runs to 15 residues. CDR3 in DNA: TGCACCAGCAGCCCACCTGGGACAGGGGATCAGCCCCAGCATTTT. This translates into CTSSPPGTGDQPQHF.

V usage is TRBV27 and J usage is TRBJ1-1; TRBD1 matches at 8 bases. The V gene's germline CDR1 is MNHEY and CDR2 SMNVEV (reference sequence). V lost 4 bases to trimming and J lost 10 bases; unmatched junction nucleotides: 5. This CDR3 contains 12 residues. The CDR3 here is CASSSRGRAAFF. CDR3 coding DNA: TGTGCCAGCAGTTCCAGGGGGCGGGCAGCTTTCTTT.

The rearrangement joins TRBV27 to TRBJ2-1, with 9 bases identical to TRBD2. This CDR3 is 14 amino acids long. Germline CDR1 reads MNHEY; CDR2 reads SMNVEV (reference sequence). Unmatched junction bases numbered 9, after V lost 8 bases and J lost 7 bases. CDR3 loop: CASDAGGPGNEQFF. Here the CDR3 DNA reads TGTGCCAGCGACGCGGGAGGGCCAGGGAATGAGCAGTTCTTC.

The rearrangement joins TRBV15 to TRBJ1-1, with unresolved D. V was trimmed by 1 base and J by 1 base, leaving 16 bases between them. The CDR3 is made up of 17 amino acids. CDR1 is LNHNV and CDR2 is YYDKDF in the germline V gene (reference sequence). In nucleotides, the CDR3 is TGTGCCACCAGCAGAGCAGCGACGGAACTCCCGAACACTGAAGCTTTCTTT. The encoded protein is CATSRAATELPNTEAFF.

CDR3 bases: TGTGCCAGCAGCTCCAGACTAGGTTACTACGAGCAGTACTTC. It codes for CASSSRLGYYEQYF. The chain is built from TRBV5-6 and TRBJ2-7; weak D call: TRBD2 (6 bases). CDR1 and CDR2 (germline): SGHDT, YYEEEE. This CDR3 contains 14 residues. Trimming stripped 3 bases from V and 3 bases from J, with 13 bases between.

The V gene is TRBV5-1, the J gene TRBJ2-3; the match to TRBD2 covers 10 bases. With 5 bases clipped from V and 0 bases from J, the junction kept 3 bases outside the gene matches. CDR1 and CDR2 from the germline V gene are SGHRS and YFSETQ. CDR3 length equals 15 residues. CDR3 region: CASRRAGGSTDTQYF. The DNA for the CDR3 is TGCGCCAGCAGACGAGCGGGGGGGAGCACAGATACGCAGTATTTT.

The J gene is TRBJ2-7, the V gene TRBV5-1; a possible D gene is TRBD2 (5 bases). This CDR3 is 15 amino acids long. Germline V lookup: CDR1 SGHRS, CDR2 YFSETQ. V gave up 0 bases and J gave up 9 bases, with 19 bases separating them. The CDR3: CASSLEDSHKFLQYF. The CDR3 bases are TGCGCCAGCAGCTTGGAGGACTCCCACAAGTTTCTGCAGTACTTC.

The chain joins TRBV20-1 to TRBJ2-1, with a possible D match to TRBD2 (6 bases). Deletions cut 6 bases from V and 11 bases from J, with 14 bases between. The CDR3 is 11 amino acids. CDR1 and CDR2 (germline): DFQATT, SNEGSKA (reference sequence). The CDR3 reads CSAPTRVQQFF. In DNA, the CDR3 is TGCAGTGCGCCGACTAGAGTACAGCAGTTCTTC.

The genes are TRBV29-1 and TRBJ1-5; 9 bases fit TRBD1. CDR3 length: 14 residues. Germline CDR1 is SQVTM and CDR2 is ANQGSEA. V was pared by 6 bases and J by 3 bases, with 6 bases of the junction left unmatched. CDR3 sequence (DNA): TGCAGCGTGACGGACAGGGGCCCCAATCAGCCCCAGCATTTT. This translates into CSVTDRGPNQPQHF.

This chain joins TRBV27 and TRBJ1-2, with D perhaps TRBD1 (5 bases). Trimming shortened V by 4 bases and J by 8 bases, and 8 bases separated the two germline ends. The germline gives CDR1 MNHEY, CDR2 SMNVEV (reference sequence). CDR3 size: 11 residues. CDR3 in amino acids: CASSSGQGYTF. DNA of the CDR3: TGTGCCAGCAGTTCAGGACAAGGCTACACCTTC.

The chain uses TRBV30 and TRBJ1-3, with TRBD1 matching 10 bases. CDR3 length: 11 residues. The V segment lost 3 bases and the J segment 10 bases; nucleotides outside the gene matches: 0. Germline V lookup: CDR1 GTSNPN, CDR2 SVGIG (reference sequence). The CDR3 reads CAWRDRGTIYF. CDR3 bases: TGTGCCTGGAGGGACAGGGGGACCATATATTTT.

This chain connects TRBV19 to TRBJ1-1; D unresolved. The CDR3 totals 14 residues. Trimming took off 5 bases at V and 4 bases at J, with 14 bases between the two ends. Germline V gene data show CDR1 as LNHDA and CDR2 as SQIVND (reference sequence). The CDR3 here is CASSPSSAATEAFF. The CDR3 bases are TGTGCCAGTAGTCCGTCCAGTGCGGCCACTGAAGCTTTCTTT.

The J gene is TRBJ2-1, the V gene TRBV27, with TRBD2 matching 7 bases. V was pared by 5 bases and J by 0 bases, with 10 bases of the junction left unmatched. CDR1 is MNHEY and CDR2 is SMNVEV in the germline V gene (reference sequence). This CDR3 has 17 amino acids. The CDR3: CASSGPISSGSYNEQFF. The CDR3 bases are TGTGCCAGCAGTGGACCCATCTCTAGCGGCTCCTACAATGAGCAGTTCTTC.

The chain employs TRBV27 and TRBJ2-2; a weak D match, TRBD2 (5 bases). CDR1 and CDR2 from the germline V gene are MNHEY and SMNVEV (reference sequence). The CDR3 covers 16 residues. Trimming shortened V by 6 bases and J by 1 base, and 15 bases separated the two germline ends. The CDR3 is CASSYSGSVNTGELFF. The CDR3 DNA reads TGTGCCAGCAGCTACAGCGGTAGTGTGAACACCGGGGAGCTGTTTTTT.

The V and J genes are TRBV27 and TRBJ1-2, with D perhaps TRBD1 (6 bases). V gave up 4 bases and J gave up 2 bases, with 14 bases separating them. The germline V gene has CDR1 MNHEY and CDR2 SMNVEV (reference sequence). This CDR3 contains 15 residues. In DNA form, the CDR3 reads TGTGCCAGCAGTTCCCGCGGGGGGCTGAACTATGGCTACACCTTC. Protein sequence: CASSSRGGLNYGYTF.